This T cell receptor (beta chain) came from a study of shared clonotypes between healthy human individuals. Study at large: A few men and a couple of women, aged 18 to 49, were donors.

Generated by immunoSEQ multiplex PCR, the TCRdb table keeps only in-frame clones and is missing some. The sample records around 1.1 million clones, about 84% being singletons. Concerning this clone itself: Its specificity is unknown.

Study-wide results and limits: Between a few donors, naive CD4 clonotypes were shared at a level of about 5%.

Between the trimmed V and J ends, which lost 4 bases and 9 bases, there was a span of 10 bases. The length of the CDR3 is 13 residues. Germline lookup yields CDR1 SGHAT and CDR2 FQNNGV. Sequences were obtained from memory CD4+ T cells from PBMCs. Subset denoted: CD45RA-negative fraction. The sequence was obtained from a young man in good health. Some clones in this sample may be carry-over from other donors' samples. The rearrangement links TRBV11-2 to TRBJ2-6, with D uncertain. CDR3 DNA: TGTGCCAGCAGCTACTATTCGGGCAACGTCCTGACTTTC. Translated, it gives CASSYYSGNVLTF.